This TCR beta chain was documented in a study of blood T cells in healthy people across ages (dated by TCRdb to about 2015). Some background on the complete study: In model experiments, roughly one uniquely barcoded TCR beta cDNA molecule per two T cells was captured by template switching. Using the same blood draw, the study looked at two additional independent replicas of 1 million unique cDNA reads for two donors, one aged 18 to 29 and the other aged 80 or older. Age-related changes in TCR beta repertoire diversity were measured in the study by deep sequencing normalized with unique cDNA molecular identifiers. The donors were divided into four age groups: young (average approximately 16 years), middle-aged (about 40), aged (roughly 66) and long-lived (82).

With regard to this clonotype: The specificity of this receptor is unknown. No base quality information exists; no much larger clone differs at one position.

CDR1 and CDR2, looked up from the germline V gene, are SQVTM and ANQGSEA. The CDR3 contains 14 residues, cysteine and phenylalanine counted. The sequence is cut down to CDR3 DNA, 42 bases in frame from base 1. The library was produced with 5' RACE. The sequencer was an Illumina HiSeq 2500. A second PCR of roughly 7 to 12 cycles was run with a J-beta primer mix and a sample-barcoded 5' primer. Each TCR beta cDNA molecule received a unique molecular identifier from a template-switch 5' adaptor carrying 12 random nucleotides. Each sample yielded at least 2.5 million CDR3-containing paired-end reads. First-strand cDNA synthesis was performed from all RNA using the Mint cDNA synthesis kit, with priming by a TRBC-specific oligonucleotide. All cDNA was treated with uracil-DNA glycosylase and then went through a first 18-cycle PCR with the universal primers M1SS and BC2_uni_R. Regarding the original processing steps: For normalization, 1 million high-quality reads were randomly selected from each sample, with every read carrying a distinct molecular identifier. Instead of being binned into consensus sequences, reads with shared molecular identifiers were discarded. MiTCR, with a Q25 quality threshold and the strictest error-elimination algorithm, was used for CDR3 identification, clonotype clustering and error correction. A nonparametric unseen species model using Euler transformation provided a lower-bound estimate of total TCR beta diversity. TCRdb reworked the public reads: Q25 trimming with fastp, MiXCR clone assembly, productive beta chains retained. Rows are unified per CDR3 protein, each entry keeping the most common DNA and genes. The V and J calls and clone size come from TCRdb's table, not from the authors' own analysis. Recorded for this sample are a few hundred thousand distinct CDR3 sequences; over 25% of them occurred a single time. The ten largest clones capture approximately 3.3% of the sample.

Donors were roughly 40 systemically healthy Caucasian individuals from Russia aged roughly 6 to 100 years. Each donor gave approximately 9.3 milliliters of peripheral blood, collected into EDTA-treated Vacutainer tubes. Ficoll-Paque density-gradient centrifugation was used to isolate PBMCs, with at least 7 million obtained per sample. Trizol reagent was used to extract total RNA from the PBMCs, yielding at least 5 micrograms per sample. The percentages of naive CD45RAhigh/CD27high T cells were determined by flow cytometry on a PBMC aliquot from every donor. The study at large found these results: Compared with the aged group, the long-lived group had more naive CD4+ T cells, fewer expanded clones and increased TCR diversity, a pattern suggesting age selection. Observed TCR beta diversity correlated strongly with the percentage of naive T cells measured by flow cytometry. Because donor CMV infection status was unknown, age-related changes in expanded clonotypes were potentially confounded. As age increased, observed TCR beta diversity per million T cells dropped in a roughly linear way, and a significant reduction was already evident by age 40. Because profiling used bulk unsorted PBMCs, naive and antigen-experienced compartments could not be compared conclusively. Estimates of total diversity from one million sequenced T cells were regarded as lower bounds and underestimates.

This sample was also put to use in a study of T cells of mothers and their children. As described in the second report: Nine systemically healthy Caucasian individuals served as donors, namely three mothers together with their six children. cDNA synthesis used all of the extracted RNA, with 1.5 ug of RNA in each 15 ul reaction. In the second PCR, sample barcodes and 2-4 random nucleotides were introduced via the M1S primer. Each mother yielded over 9 million TCR beta CDR3 reads and each child some 3 million reads. Thymic selection shapes the output of TCR recombination in a similar way in related and unrelated pairs, and inherited differences have a minor effect. Related mother-child pairs always showed normalized repertoire overlap that was slightly higher than in unrelated mother-child pairs, though the difference was never significant. With a sensitivity of approximately 92 clones per million clonotypes, no persistent microchimeric T cell clones were detected. Deep NGS was used in the study to compare the TCR beta repertoires of mothers and children and to look for features that separate related mother-child pairs from unrelated individuals. The mean age was roughly 40 +/- 4 years for the mothers and approximately 11 +/- 4 years for the children. After adapter ligation with NEBNext reagents, the libraries were sequenced on Illumina HiSeq 2000 with 100+100 nt paired-end reads. Mother and child libraries were prepared a month apart and sequenced in separate runs to prevent cross-contamination. Between roughly 450,000 and 2,200,000 distinct TCR beta clonotypes were identified per donor. Naive TCR beta clonotypes were estimated from low-frequency clonotypes matched to each donor's FACS-determined naive share, without sorting.

Sequencing input: blood. The chain employs TRBV29-1 and TRBJ2-5; tentative D gene TRBD1, with 6 bases matching. The DNA end favors TRBJ2-1, so the J call may be wrong. The sequence was obtained from a boy younger than 10 in good health. For the CDR3, the sequence is CSVELASQGNEQFF. The sequenced DNA is TGCAGCGTTGAGCTAGCTTCCCAGGGGAATGAGCAGTTCTTC.